This TCR beta chain is from a study of control samples from healthy donors and cancer patients. The method was immunoSEQ multiplex PCR; TCRdb's version includes in-frame clones alone and lacks a portion of them. The sample gives 75,000 to 80,000 clones, roughly nine tenths of which show up once; 9.5% is in the top ten. This clone was seen more than once but under ten times. The trim removed 7 bases at V and 3 bases at J, leaving 5 bases unmatched. This CDR3 contains 12 residues. Germline CDR1 SQVTM, CDR2 ANQGSEA. V usage is TRBV29-1 and J usage is TRBJ1-2; 7 bases map to TRBD1. Input material: PBMCs. This receptor was obtained from a woman aged 50 to 60 with colorectal cancer. This CDR3 is CSGQGGDYGYTF. The CDR3 region has the DNA TGCAGCGGACAGGGAGGGGACTATGGCTACACCTTC.